This TCR beta chain emerged from a study of cytomegalovirus exposure and HLA in healthy donors (TCRdb year 2017). Context from the whole study: A later analysis indicated that the 95 to 150 validation repertoires were generated on the platform also employed for the roughly 730 repertoires of the first cohort. Along with the roughly 670-subject first cohort, a separate validation cohort of roughly 110 different subjects was used. The study aimed to test whether cataloging public T cell receptors could reveal signatures of past pathogen exposure. To predict cytomegalovirus infection status, the study combined high-throughput TCR immunosequencing, statistical association of individual TCRs with disease status, and machine learning.

From cysteine to phenylalanine, the CDR3 is 15 amino acids long. Here the CDR3 DNA is all that survives: 45 bases in frame from base 1. Trimming leaves V shorter by 4 bases and J shorter by 6 bases, with the junction holding 7 bases beyond the gene matches. Sequences MNHEY (CDR1) and SMNVEV (CDR2) are obtained from the germline V gene (reference sequence). Beyond this particular receptor, the publication reports: It was suggested by the authors that the approach could potentially be generalized to other disease states and immunological phenotypes. Three of the identified cytomegalovirus-associated TCR beta chains were confirmed in vitro to be specific for cytomegalovirus antigens. All 120 or so repertoires were used to score co-occurrence in the validation cohort in a later analysis, because that analysis had no HLA typing for the cohort. The study listed 150 to 200 TCR beta chains as associated with cytomegalovirus. Most TCR sequences were observed very rarely across donors, whereas some public TCRs were present in many individuals. The classifier was reported to diagnose cytomegalovirus status with high specificity and sensitivity in both the original cohort and the validation cohort. Of the cluster scores, approximately 95% were above 0 in a later analysis, which found that TCRs clustered in the first cohort also tended to co-occur in the roughly 130 validation repertoires.

Libraries were made using the immunoSEQ multiplex PCR assay. As for the original processing: A statistical classification framework was developed to diagnose cytomegalovirus status using the catalog of TCR beta chain sequences. TCRdb retrieved this table from immuneACCESS and kept in-frame rearrangements only. Not all clones are present; in checked studies, unresolved V genes account for under half, and no reason is known for the remainder. V, J and clone size reflect that table, while D and trimming were determined from the DNA. The sample data list tens of thousands of clones, and around nine tenths of these were observed just once. Clones ranked in the top ten supply 3% to 4% of the sample. Donors formed part of the validation cohort, which comprised about 130 subjects and was distinct from the first cohort of under 850 subjects. As concerns this clone: It lacks a known antigen. Base qualities were left out, and no much larger clone turns up one base away.

The specimen sequenced was PBMCs. The sequence was collected from a young woman in good health and CMV-seropositive. The rearranged chain carries TRBV27 and TRBJ2-1; 9 bases in the junction line up with TRBD1. The CDR3 has the sequence CASSSYRGPFNEQFF. Read as DNA, the sequence is TGTGCCAGCAGTTCCTACAGGGGGCCCTTCAATGAGCAGTTCTTC.